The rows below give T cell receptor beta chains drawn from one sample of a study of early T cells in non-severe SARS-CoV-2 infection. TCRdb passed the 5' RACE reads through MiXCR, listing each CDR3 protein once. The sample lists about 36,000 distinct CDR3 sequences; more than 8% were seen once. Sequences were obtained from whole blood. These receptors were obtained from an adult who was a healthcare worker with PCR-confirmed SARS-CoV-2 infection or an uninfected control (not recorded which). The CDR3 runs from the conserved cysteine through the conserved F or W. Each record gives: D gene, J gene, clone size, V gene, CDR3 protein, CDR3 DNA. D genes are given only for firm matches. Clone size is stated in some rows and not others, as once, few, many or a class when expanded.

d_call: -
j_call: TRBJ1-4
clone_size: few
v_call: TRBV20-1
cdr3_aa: CSARGQEVTEKLFF
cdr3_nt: TGCAGTGCTAGAGGACAGGAGGTGACTGAAAAACTGTTTTTT

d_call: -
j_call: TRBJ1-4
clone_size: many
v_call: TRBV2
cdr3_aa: CASGGRREKLFF
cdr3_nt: TGTGCCAGCGGCGGGAGGCGTGAAAAACTGTTTTTT

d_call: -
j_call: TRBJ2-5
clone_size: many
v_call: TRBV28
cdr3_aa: CASSFGAGRGETQYF
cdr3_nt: TGTGCCAGCAGTTTCGGCGCGGGCAGGGGAGAGACCCAGTACTTC

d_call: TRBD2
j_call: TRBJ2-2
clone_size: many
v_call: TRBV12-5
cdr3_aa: CASGPRGGRDAELFF
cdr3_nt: TGTGCTAGTGGTCCCCGCGGGGGAAGGGATGCGGAGCTGTTTTTT

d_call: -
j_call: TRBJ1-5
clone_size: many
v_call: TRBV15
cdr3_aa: CATSPRLPSNQPQHF
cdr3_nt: TGTGCCACCAGCCCCCGGCTACCCAGCAATCAGCCCCAGCATTTT

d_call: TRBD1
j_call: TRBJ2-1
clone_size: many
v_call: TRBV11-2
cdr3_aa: CASSPWTGGAYNEQFF
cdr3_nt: TGTGCCAGCAGCCCGTGGACAGGGGGCGCCTACAATGAGCAGTTCTTC

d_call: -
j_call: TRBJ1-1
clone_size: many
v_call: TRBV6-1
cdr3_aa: CASSEDRGGNTEAFF
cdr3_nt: TGTGCCAGCAGTGAAGACCGGGGGGGCAACACTGAAGCTTTCTTT

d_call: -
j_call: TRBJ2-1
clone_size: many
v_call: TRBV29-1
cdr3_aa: CSVEDVHLNEQFF
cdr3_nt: TGCAGCGTTGAAGATGTCCATTTGAATGAGCAGTTCTTC

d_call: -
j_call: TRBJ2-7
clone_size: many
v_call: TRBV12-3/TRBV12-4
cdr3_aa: CASSLVGAAYEQYF
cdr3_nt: TGTGCCAGCAGTTTGGTGGGGGCAGCCTACGAGCAGTACTTC

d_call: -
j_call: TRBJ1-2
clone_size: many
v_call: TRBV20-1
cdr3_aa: CSASLDTHYGYTF
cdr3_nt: TGCAGTGCTAGTCTGGACACCCACTATGGCTACACCTTC

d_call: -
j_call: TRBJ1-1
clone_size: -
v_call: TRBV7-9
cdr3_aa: CASSTNRATEAFF
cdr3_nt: TGTGCCAGCAGCACTAACAGGGCGACTGAAGCTTTCTTT

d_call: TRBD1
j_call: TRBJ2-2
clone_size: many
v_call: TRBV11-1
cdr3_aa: CASSLVQGDTGELFF
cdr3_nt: TGTGCCAGCAGCTTAGTCCAGGGGGACACCGGGGAGCTGTTTTTT

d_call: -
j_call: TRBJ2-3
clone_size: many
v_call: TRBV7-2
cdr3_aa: CASSLRGPADTQYF
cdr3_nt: TGTGCCAGCAGCCTTCGGGGGCCTGCAGATACGCAGTATTTT

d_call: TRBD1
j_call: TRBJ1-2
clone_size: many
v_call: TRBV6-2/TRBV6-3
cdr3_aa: CASSYYPGQPPYTF
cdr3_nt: TGTGCCAGCAGTTACTACCCGGGACAGCCACCCTACACCTTC

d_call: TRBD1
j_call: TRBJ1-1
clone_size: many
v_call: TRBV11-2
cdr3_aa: CASSLPGQGSPFF
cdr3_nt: TGTGCCAGCAGCTTACCGGGACAGGGATCGCCTTTCTTT

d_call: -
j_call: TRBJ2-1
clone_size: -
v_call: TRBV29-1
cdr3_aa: CSVGAYNEQFF
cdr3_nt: TGCAGCGTTGGAGCCTACAATGAGCAGTTCTTC

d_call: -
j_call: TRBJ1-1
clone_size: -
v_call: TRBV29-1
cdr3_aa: CSVERGGGTEAFF
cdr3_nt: TGCAGCGTTGAAAGGGGGGGCGGTACTGAAGCTTTCTTT

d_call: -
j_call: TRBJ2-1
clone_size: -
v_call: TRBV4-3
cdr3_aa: CASSPRPGPGRRFF
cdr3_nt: TGCGCCAGCAGCCCGAGACCGGGACCCGGGCGTCGGTTCTTC

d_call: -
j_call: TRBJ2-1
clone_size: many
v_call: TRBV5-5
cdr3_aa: CASSSPGGGGREEQFF
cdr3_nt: TGTGCCAGCAGCTCCCCAGGAGGGGGGGGCCGAGAAGAGCAGTTCTTC

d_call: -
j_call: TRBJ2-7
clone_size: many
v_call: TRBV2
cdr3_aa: CASSDVGTPEQYF
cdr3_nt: TGTGCCAGCAGTGATGTTGGGACACCCGAGCAGTACTTC

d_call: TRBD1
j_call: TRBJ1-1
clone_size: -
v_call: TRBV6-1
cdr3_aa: CACGRGPSFTEAFF
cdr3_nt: TGTGCATGCGGCAGGGGGCCCAGCTTCACTGAAGCTTTCTTT

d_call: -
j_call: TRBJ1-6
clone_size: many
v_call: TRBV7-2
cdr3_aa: CASSLAPANYNSPLHF
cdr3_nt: TGTGCCAGCAGCTTAGCCCCGGCCAACTATAATTCACCCCTCCACTTT

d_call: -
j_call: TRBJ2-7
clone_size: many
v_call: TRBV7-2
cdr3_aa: CASSPSYEQYF
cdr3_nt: TGTGCCAGCAGCCCTTCCTACGAGCAGTACTTC

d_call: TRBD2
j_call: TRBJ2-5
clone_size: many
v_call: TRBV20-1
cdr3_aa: CSAGSGGQETQYF
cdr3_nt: TGCAGTGCGGGGAGCGGGGGGCAAGAGACCCAGTACTTC

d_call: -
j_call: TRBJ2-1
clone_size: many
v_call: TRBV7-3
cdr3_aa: CASSPNTLGYYNEQFF
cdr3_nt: TGTGCCAGCAGCCCCAACACACTAGGCTACTACAATGAGCAGTTCTTC

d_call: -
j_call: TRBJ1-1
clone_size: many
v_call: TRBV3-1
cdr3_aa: CASSQDAGYTEAFF
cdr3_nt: TGTGCCAGCAGCCAAGATGCGGGGTACACTGAAGCTTTCTTT

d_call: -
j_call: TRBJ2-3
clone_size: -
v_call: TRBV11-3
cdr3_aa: CASSPRTGQGTDTQYF
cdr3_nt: TGTGCCAGCAGCCCAAGGACGGGACAAGGCACAGATACGCAGTATTTT

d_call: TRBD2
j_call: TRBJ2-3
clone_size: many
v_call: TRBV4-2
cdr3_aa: CASSQDIRRGGQSTDTQYF
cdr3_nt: TGTGCCAGCAGCCAAGATATTCGGCGGGGGGGTCAGTCCACAGATACGCAGTATTTT

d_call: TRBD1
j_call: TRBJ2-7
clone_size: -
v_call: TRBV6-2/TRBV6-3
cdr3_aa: CASSPPVGTGFYEQYF
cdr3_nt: TGTGCCAGCAGCCCACCCGTTGGGACAGGGTTCTACGAGCAGTACTTC

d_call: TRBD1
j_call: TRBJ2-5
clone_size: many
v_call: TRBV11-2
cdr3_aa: CASSSQGRQETQYF
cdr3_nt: TGTGCCAGCAGCTCACAGGGGCGGCAAGAGACCCAGTACTTC

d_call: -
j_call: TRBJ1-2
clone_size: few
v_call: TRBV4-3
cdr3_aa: CASSPETDYGYTF
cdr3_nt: TGCGCCAGCAGCCCCGAGACAGACTATGGCTACACCTTC